This TCR beta chain was profiled in a study of blood T cell repertoires in COVID-19. The wider study: COVID-19 samples, acute and convalescent, were from the United States, Italy and Spain.

Profiled with immunoSEQ multiplex PCR; TCRdb holds only in-frame clones, not every one. The table has over 200,000 clones, around 90% seen once. The CDR3 extends over 14 amino acids. V gave up 6 bases and J gave up 7 bases, with 18 bases separating them. CDR1 and CDR2 from the germline V gene are MNHEY and SVGAGI. The age range of participants was roughly 18 to 90 years, with residence in 20 to 25 US areas. A PCR-confirmed or clinician-diagnosed COVID-19 case had contacted exposed participants within 2 weeks of entry. This sequence joins TRBV6-5 and TRBJ1-2; D gene ambiguous. The sample consisted of PBMCs or T cells enriched from blood (not recorded which). The origin of this receptor is a woman in her twenties or thirties who had been exposed to COVID-19. The CDR3 here is CASSHQSLGSGYTF. The CDR3 DNA sequence: TGTGCCAGCAGCCACCAATCCCTGGGGAGTGGCTACACCTTC.